This T cell receptor beta chain was sequenced in a study of T cell responses to AZD1222 COVID-19 vaccine. Clones were sequenced by immunoSEQ multiplex PCR, and TCRdb holds only the in-frame ones, with some missing. The profile shows roughly 60,000 clones, approximately 80% of them singletons. The study, taken as a whole, reports: Recipients of two AZD1222 doses showed rising Spike-specific TCR breadth and depth. Possibly, clonal diversity was underestimated; donors were largely white British and included more females.

For this clone: Its antigen remains unidentified.

Germline V CDR1 and CDR2: SNHLY, FYNNEI. The V and J ends lost 3 bases and 5 bases, in that order; junction bases with no gene match: 7. This CDR3 has 15 amino acids. The gene calls are TRBV2 and TRBJ2-3; the match to TRBD1 covers 8 bases. This clonotype was sampled from an adult in good health. Sequences were derived from peripheral blood, sampled on day 0 of AZD1222 vaccination. CDR3 amino acids: CASSEGQGAGDTQYF. The CDR3 DNA sequence: TGTGCCAGCAGTGAGGGTCAGGGGGCCGGAGATACGCAGTATTTT. Filled out from reference TRBV2 and TRBJ2-3, the complete variable domain reads EPEVTQTPSHQVTQMGQEVILRCVPISNHLYFYWYRQILGQKVEFLVSFYNNEISEKSEIFDDQFSVERPDGSNFTLKIRSTKLEDSAMYFCASSEGQGAGDTQYFGPGTRLTVL.